This T cell receptor (beta chain) was sequenced in a study of spatial heterogeneity in lung cancer. MiXCR, run by TCRdb on the 5' RACE reads, gives a single entry per CDR3 protein. Of about 3,700 distinct CDR3 sequences in the sample, about 30% were seen once. The time point is: sample taken at primary tumor resection. Sequencing of whole RNA from tumor, nontumor lung or frozen PBMC involved no sorting. Germline values: CDR1 MGHRA, CDR2 YSYEKL. The CDR3 loop spans 14 amino acids. V dropped 9 bases and J dropped 2 bases, with 14 bases sitting between them. This chain joins TRBV4-1 and TRBJ1-5; no clear D. The TCR originated in a male donor with early-stage non-small cell lung cancer. Sequencing was performed on normal lung tissue next to the tumor, taken at surgery. The CDR3 protein is CARVTPGCNQPQHF. The CDR3 DNA reads TGCGCCAGAGTGACTCCAGGCTGCAATCAGCCCCAGCATTTT.